This entry describes one T cell receptor (beta chain). Its antigen is as yet unknown. V lost 7 bases, J lost 8 bases, and 12 bases lay in between. The CDR3 consists of 13 residues. Germline CDR1 reads MDHEN; CDR2 reads SYDVKM. The data originate from a study of graft-versus-host responses after intestinal transplantation. Study context: Those transplanted obtained multivisceral, liver-intestinal, or isolated intestinal grafts. Study outcomes and limitations: Allograft clonal ratios (graft-versus-host to host-versus-graft) were high in patients who had graft-donor T cell macrochimerism. Ileal or blood samples showed some GvH clones first, and such clones were also found in recipient marrow.

Clones were read by immunoSEQ multiplex PCR, and TCRdb kept only the in-frame ones, dropping some. The sample records 9,600 or so clones, around four fifths being singletons. Once graft tissue had been processed, intraepithelial and lamina propria lymphocytes were released. The chain uses TRBV28 and TRBJ1-6; D gene unclear. This clonotype was obtained from a human patient who received an intestinal transplant, so some T cells may come from the graft donor. The sample was ileum tissue, taken around 440 days after intestinal transplantation. CDR3: CASKGLNHSPLHF. DNA of the CDR3: TGTGCCAGCAAGGGCCTCAACCATTCACCCCTCCACTTT.